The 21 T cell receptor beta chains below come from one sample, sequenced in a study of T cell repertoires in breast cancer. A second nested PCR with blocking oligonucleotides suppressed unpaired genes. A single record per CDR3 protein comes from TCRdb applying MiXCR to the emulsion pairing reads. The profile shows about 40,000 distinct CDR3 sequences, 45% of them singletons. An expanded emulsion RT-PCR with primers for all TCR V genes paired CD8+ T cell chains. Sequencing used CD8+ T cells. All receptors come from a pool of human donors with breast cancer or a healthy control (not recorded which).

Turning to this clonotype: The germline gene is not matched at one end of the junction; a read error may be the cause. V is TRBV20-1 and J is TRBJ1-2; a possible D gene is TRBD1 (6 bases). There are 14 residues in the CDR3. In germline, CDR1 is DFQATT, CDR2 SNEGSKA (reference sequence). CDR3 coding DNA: TGCGGTGCCAGCGGGACACAGTCAAACTATGGCTACACCTTC. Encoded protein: CGASGTQSNYGYTF.

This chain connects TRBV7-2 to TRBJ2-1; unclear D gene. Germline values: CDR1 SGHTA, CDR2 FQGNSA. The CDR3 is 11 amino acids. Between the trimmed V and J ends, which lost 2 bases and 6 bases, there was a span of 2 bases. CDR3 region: CASSLLNEQFF. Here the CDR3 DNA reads TGTGCCAGCAGCTTACTCAATGAGCAGTTCTTC.

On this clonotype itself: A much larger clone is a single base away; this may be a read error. CDR3 DNA sequence: TGCAGTGCCGCGGACGGGGGTCAGCCCCAGCATTTT. This gives the protein CSAADGGQPQHF. The chain employs TRBV20-1 and TRBJ1-5; D perhaps matches TRBD1 (5 bases). Germline V gives CDR1 DFQATT, CDR2 SNEGSKA (reference sequence). The CDR3 spans 12 residues. Trimming removed 6 bases from V and 6 bases from J, with 12 bases in between.

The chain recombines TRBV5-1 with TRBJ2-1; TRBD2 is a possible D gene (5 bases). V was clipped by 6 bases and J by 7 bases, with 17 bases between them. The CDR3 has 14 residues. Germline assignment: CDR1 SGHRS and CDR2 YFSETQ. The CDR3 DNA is TGCGCCAGCAAAGAGGGTGCCGGCTGGAATGAGCAGTTCTTC. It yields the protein CASKEGAGWNEQFF.

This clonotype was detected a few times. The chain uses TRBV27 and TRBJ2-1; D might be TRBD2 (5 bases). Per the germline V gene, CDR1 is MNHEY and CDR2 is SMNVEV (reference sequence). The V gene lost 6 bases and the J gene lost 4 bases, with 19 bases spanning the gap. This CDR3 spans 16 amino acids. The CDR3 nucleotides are TGTGCCAGCAGCCGTGGAGGAGTGACTGGTTACAATGAGCAGTTCTTC. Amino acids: CASSRGGVTGYNEQFF.

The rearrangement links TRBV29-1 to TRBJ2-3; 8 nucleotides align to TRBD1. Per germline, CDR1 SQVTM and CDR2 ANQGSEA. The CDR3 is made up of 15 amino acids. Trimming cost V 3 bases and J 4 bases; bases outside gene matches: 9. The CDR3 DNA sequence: TGCAGCGTTGATGGGGGGTGGACAGGGCCAGATACGCAGTATTTT. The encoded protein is CSVDGGWTGPDTQYF.

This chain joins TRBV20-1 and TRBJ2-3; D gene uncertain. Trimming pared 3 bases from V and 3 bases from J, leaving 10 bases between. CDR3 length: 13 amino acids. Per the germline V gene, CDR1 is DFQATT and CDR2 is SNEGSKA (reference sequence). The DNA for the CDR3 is TGCAGTGCTAGCCCTTTTTCGACAGATACGCAGTATTTT. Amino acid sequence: CSASPFSTDTQYF.

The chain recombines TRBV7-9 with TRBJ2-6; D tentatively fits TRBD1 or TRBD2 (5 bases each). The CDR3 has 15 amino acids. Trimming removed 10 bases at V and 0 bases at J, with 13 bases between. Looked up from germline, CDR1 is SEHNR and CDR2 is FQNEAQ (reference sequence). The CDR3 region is CANRDDDSGANVLTF. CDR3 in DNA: TGTGCCAACCGGGACGACGACTCTGGGGCCAACGTCCTGACTTTC.

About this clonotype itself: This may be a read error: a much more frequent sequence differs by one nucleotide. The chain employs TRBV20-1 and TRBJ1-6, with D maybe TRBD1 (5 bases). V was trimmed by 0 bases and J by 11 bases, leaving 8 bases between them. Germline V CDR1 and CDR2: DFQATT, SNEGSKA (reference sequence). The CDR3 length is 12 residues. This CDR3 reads CSARDAGPPLHF. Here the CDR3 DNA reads TGCAGTGCTAGAGATGCGGGGCCACCCCTCCACTTT.

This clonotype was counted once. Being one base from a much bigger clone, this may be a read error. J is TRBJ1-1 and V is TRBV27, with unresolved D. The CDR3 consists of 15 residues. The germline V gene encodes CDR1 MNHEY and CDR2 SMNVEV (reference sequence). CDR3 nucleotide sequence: TGTGCCAACAGTTTATCGGGCGGCCCTACCAAAGAAGCTTTCTTT. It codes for CANSLSGGPTKEAFF.

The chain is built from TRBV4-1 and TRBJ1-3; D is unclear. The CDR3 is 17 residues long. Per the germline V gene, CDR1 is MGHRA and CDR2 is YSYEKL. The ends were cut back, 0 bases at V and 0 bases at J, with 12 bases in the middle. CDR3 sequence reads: CASSQDVPGRSGNTIYF. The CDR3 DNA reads TGCGCCAGCAGCCAAGATGTCCCGGGCCGCTCTGGAAACACCATATATTTT.

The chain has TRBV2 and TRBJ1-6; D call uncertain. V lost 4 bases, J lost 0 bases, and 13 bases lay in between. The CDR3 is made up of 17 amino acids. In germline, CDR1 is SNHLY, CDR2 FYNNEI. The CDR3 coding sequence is TGTGCCAGCAGTGGGACGTTGGTGAGCTCCTATAATTCACCCCTCCACTTT. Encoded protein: CASSGTLVSSYNSPLHF.

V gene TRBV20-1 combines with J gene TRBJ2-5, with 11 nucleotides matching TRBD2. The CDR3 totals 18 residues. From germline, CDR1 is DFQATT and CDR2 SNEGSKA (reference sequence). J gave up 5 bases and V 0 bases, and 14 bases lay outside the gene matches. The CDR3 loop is CSARDQGTSGGPPETQYF. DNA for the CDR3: TGCAGTGCTAGAGATCAAGGAACTAGCGGGGGACCTCCGGAGACCCAGTACTTC.

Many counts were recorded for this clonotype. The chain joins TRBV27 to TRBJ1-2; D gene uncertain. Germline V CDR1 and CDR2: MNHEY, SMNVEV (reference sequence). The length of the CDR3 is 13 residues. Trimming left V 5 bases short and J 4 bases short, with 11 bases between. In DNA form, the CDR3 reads TGTGCCAGCAGTCCCGCAATAGTCTATGGCTACACCTTC. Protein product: CASSPAIVYGYTF.

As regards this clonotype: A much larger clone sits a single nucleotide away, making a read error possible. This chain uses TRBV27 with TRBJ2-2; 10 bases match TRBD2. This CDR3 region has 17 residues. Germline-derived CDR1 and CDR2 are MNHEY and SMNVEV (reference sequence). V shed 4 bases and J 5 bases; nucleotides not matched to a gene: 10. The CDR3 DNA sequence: TGTGCCAGCAGTTCTACTAGCGGGACGAGGGGGACCGGGGAGCTGTTTTTT. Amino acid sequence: CASSSTSGTRGTGELFF.

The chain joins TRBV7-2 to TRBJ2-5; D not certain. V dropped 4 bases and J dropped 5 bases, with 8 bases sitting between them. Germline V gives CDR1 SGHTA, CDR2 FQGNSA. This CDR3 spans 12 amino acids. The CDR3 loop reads CASSSLSETQYF. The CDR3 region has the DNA TGTGCCAGCAGCTCGTTGTCCGAGACCCAGTACTTC.

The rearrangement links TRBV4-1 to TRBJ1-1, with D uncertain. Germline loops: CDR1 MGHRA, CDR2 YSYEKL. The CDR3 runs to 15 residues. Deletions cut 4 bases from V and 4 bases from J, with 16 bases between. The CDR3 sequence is CASSPLSGRGTEAFF. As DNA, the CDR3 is TGCGCCAGCAGCCCCCTCAGCGGGAGAGGCACTGAAGCTTTCTTT.

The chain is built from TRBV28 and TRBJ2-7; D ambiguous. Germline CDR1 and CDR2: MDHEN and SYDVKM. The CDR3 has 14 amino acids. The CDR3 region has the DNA TGTGTTAGCAGTTTATTTGATGCAGAAGTCAAGCAGTACTTC. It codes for CVSSLFDAEVKQYF.

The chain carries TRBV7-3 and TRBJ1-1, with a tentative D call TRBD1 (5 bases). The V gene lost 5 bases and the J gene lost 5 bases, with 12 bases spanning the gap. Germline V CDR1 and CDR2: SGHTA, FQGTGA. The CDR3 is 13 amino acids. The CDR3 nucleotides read TGTGCCAGCAGCCAAAACGAGGGGACTGAAGCTTTCTTT. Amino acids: CASSQNEGTEAFF.

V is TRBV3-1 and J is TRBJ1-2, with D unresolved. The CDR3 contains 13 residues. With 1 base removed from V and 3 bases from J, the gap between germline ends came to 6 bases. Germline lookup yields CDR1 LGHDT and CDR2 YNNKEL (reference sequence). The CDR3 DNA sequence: TGTGCCAGCAGCCAAGGAGTGGACTATGGCTACACCTTC. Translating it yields CASSQGVDYGYTF.

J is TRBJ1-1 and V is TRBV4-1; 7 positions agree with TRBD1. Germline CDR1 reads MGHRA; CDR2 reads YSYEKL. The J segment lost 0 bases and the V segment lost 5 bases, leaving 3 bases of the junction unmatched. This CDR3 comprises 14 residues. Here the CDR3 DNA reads TGCGCCAGCAGCGAACAGGGGATGAACACTGAAGCTTTCTTT. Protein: CASSEQGMNTEAFF.